This entry concerns a single T cell receptor beta chain. What this receptor recognizes is not known. It has no much larger one-base neighbor in the sample; base qualities were not kept. The germline V gene sets CDR1 to KGHSH and CDR2 to LQKENI. Measured from the cysteine to the phenylalanine, the CDR3 is 13 residues long. The only DNA kept is the CDR3, 39 bases in frame from the first base. V sheds 2 bases and J sheds 5 bases, leaving 9 bases between their ends. The sample comes from a study of technical replicates of blood from several donors (dated by TCRdb to about 2017). The library was made by the immunoSEQ multiplex PCR assay. TCRdb's version of the immuneACCESS table is confined to in-frame rearrangements and falls short of the full clone set. An unresolved V gene accounts for under half of the shortfall where checked; the remainder is of unknown origin. This sample holds nearly 80,000 clones; roughly 97% were observed only once. The ten largest clonotypes hold 0.3% to 0.35% of the sample.

The TCR comes from a human donor in good health. This sequence uses TRBV18 and TRBJ1-2, with an unclear D gene assignment. Material for sequencing was T cells isolated from PBMCs. Here the CDR3 is given as CASSPGRYYGYTF. Here is the DNA: TGTGCCAGCTCACCAGGCAGGTATTATGGCTACACCTTC.